What follows describes a single T cell receptor (beta chain). What it binds is unknown. The entry originates in a study of cytomegalovirus exposure and HLA in healthy donors. At the level of the study: Inside one of the first data releases sat 85 million or so unique TCRs taken from HLA-typed donors.

Each donor was healthy, and each was a bone marrow donor. It was with 60 Vbeta and 13 Jbeta primers that the PCR ran. Some clones are missing from TCRdb's copy, which holds only in-frame ones; the method was immunoSEQ multiplex PCR. The table shows some 140,000 clones, with around 79% occurring only once. Broader study findings: The majority of TCR sequences were rare, yet some public TCRs appeared in many donors. Previously analyzed data showed that most TCR beta V segments were productive at a frequency of about 87% or about 30%.

The germline gives CDR1 SGHRS, CDR2 YFSETQ. Trimming pared 2 bases from V and 3 bases from J, leaving 10 bases between. CDR3 length: 14 residues. Sequenced material: PBMCs. The chain couples TRBV5-1 to TRBJ2-3; tentative D call: TRBD1 (6 bases). The clonotype originates from a man younger than 35 in good health and CMV-seronegative. The CDR3 region is CASSLQGSTDTQYF. Here the CDR3 DNA reads TGCGCCAGCAGCTTACAGGGTTCGACAGATACGCAGTATTTT.